This TCR beta chain was observed in a study of blood T cell repertoires in COVID-19. Study information: T cells, B-cell-depleted T cells, or PBMCs provided the cDNA or gDNA that served as material.

The assay was immunoSEQ multiplex PCR, and TCRdb's table has in-frame clones only and misses some. The data contain more than 100,000 clones, around 77% of them singletons. The TCR comes from a man aged 55 to 70 with active or convalescent COVID-19. The sample comprised peripheral blood.

CDR3 DNA: TGTGCCAGCAGCTTCAGGGGCCCCTACGAGCAGTACTTC. It yields the protein CASSFRGPYEQYF. The chain uses TRBV7-9 and TRBJ2-7; weak D call: TRBD1 (6 bases). V was cut by 3 bases and J by 2 bases, with 8 bases left in between. The CDR3 runs to 13 residues. Germline V gene data show CDR1 as SEHNR and CDR2 as FQNEAQ (reference sequence).